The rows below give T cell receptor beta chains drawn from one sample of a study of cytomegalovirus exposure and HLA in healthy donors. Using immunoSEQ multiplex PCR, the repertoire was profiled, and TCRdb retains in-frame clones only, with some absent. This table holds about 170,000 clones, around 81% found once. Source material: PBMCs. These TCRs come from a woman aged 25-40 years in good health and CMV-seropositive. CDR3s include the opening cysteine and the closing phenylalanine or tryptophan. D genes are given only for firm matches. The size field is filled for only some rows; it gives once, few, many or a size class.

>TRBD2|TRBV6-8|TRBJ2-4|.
TGTGCCAGCAGTTCCCCCGGGCTAGCGGGAGGGGGAGTTGACATTCAGTACTTC
CASSSPGLAGGGVDIQYF
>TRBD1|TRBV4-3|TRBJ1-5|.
TGCGCCAGCAGCCAAGTCCGGGGACAGGGGATCCAGCCCCAGCATTTT
CASSQVRGQGIQPQHF
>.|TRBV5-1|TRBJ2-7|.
TGCGCCAGCAGCTTGTATGGAGACTACGAGCAGTACTTC
CASSLYGDYEQYF
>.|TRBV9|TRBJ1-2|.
TGTGCCAGCAGCCTCCGTGGCAATATTAACTATGGCTACACCTTC
CASSLRGNINYGYTF
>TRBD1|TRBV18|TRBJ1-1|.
TGTGCCAGCTCACAAAACCCTGGGACAGTCACTGAAGCTTTCTTT
CASSQNPGTVTEAFF
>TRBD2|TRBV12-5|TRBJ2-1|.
TGTGCTAGTGGTTTGGTAGAGCGGGGGGAGCAGTTCTTC
CASGLVERGEQFF
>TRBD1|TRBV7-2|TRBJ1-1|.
TGTGCCAGCAGCCTAGGACAGGGGAACACTGAAGCTTTCTTT
CASSLGQGNTEAFF
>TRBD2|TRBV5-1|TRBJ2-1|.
TGCGCCAGCAGCCTCGGGACTAGCGGGAAACACTACAATGAGCAGTTCTTC
CASSLGTSGKHYNEQFF
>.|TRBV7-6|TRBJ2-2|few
TGTGCCAGCAGCTTAGCTCTCGCGAACACCGGGGAGCTGTTTTTT
CASSLALANTGELFF
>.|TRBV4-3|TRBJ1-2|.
TGCGCCAGCAGCCAAGCGGGGGGTGAGCTGATTTCGGGAGGTGGCTACACCTTC
CASSQAGGELISGGGYTF
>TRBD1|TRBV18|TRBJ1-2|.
TGTGCCAGCTCACTACCTACAGGGGTGGGCTACACCTTC
CASSLPTGVGYTF
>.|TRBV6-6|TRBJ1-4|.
TGTGCCAGCAGCCTTTACCTCCAGGGAGGAGAAAAACTGTTTTTT
CASSLYLQGGEKLFF
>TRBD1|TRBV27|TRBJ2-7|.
TGTGCCAGCAGTTGGGTGGGACAGGGGCTACTTTACGAGCAGTACTTC
CASSWVGQGLLYEQYF
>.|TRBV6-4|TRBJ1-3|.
TGTGCCAGCAGTGACTCGGCAGGGCAAGGAAACACCATATATTTT
CASSDSAGQGNTIYF
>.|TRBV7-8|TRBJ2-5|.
TGTGCCAGCAGCTTGGACCAAGGGGCGGAAGAGACCCAGTACTTC
CASSLDQGAEETQYF
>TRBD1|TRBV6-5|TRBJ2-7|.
TGTGCCAGCAGTTCTACAGGGGGTTTTTCCTACGAGCAGTACTTC
CASSSTGGFSYEQYF
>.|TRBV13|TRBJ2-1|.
TGTGCCAGCAGCTCACTGACAGGTTCCTCCTACAATGAGCAGTTCTTC
CASSSLTGSSYNEQFF
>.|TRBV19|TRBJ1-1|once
TGTGCCAGTATCCCAGGAATGTGGAACACTGAAGCTTTCTTT
CASIPGMWNTEAFF
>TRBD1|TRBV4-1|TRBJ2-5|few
TGCGCCAGCAGCCAATACGGGCAGGGGGCCCCCCAAGAGACCCAGTACTTC
CASSQYGQGAPQETQYF
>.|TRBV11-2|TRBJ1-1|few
TGTGCCAGCAGCGATGCGACTGCTATGAACACTGAAGCTTTCTTT
CASSDATAMNTEAFF
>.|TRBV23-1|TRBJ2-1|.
TGCGCCAGCAGTCAGCAGGGGAATGAGCAGTTCTTC
CASSQQGNEQFF
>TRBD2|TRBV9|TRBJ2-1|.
TGTGCCAGCAGCGTAGGAATTAGCGGGAGAGCGTTATACAATGAGCAGTTCTTC
CASSVGISGRALYNEQFF
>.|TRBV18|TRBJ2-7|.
TGTGCCAGCTCACCGTCAGGGCTCCCCTACGAGCAGTACTTC
CASSPSGLPYEQYF
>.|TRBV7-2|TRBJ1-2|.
TGTGCCAGCAGCTTAGGAGGGTTTATCTATGGCTACACCTTC
CASSLGGFIYGYTF
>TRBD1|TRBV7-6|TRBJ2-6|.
TGTGCCAGCAGTTTGGGACAGGGCAACTCTGGGGCCAACGTCCTGACTTTC
CASSLGQGNSGANVLTF
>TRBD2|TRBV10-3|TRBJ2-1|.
TGTGCCACCGGAAGCGGGAGGGCCCTCGGTGAGCAGTTCTTC
CATGSGRALGEQFF
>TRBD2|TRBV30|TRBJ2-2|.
TGTGCCTGTTCCCCGGGACTAGCGAACACCGGGGAGCTGTTTTTT
CACSPGLANTGELFF